This T cell receptor (beta chain) was profiled in a study of T cell changes during pregnancy in multiple sclerosis. Germline lookup yields CDR1 KGHSH and CDR2 LQKENI. Trimming removed 4 bases at V and 0 bases at J, with 16 bases between. The CDR3 sequence is 18 residues long. Assay: immunoSEQ multiplex PCR; the TCRdb copy retains only in-frame clones and omits some. The repertoire holds 35,000 to 45,000 clones, with around 92% as singletons. The clonotype was recovered from a female donor with multiple sclerosis, enrolled in a pregnancy study. Sample: CD8+ T cells from peripheral blood mononuclear cells, taken in the third trimester of pregnancy. The J gene is TRBJ1-6, the V gene TRBV18, with D tentatively TRBD1 (6 bases). CDR3 residues: CASSLRQDLSSYNSPLHF. In DNA, the CDR3 is TGTGCCAGCTCACTACGACAGGACCTGAGCTCCTATAATTCACCCCTCCACTTT.